The source of this TCR beta chain is a study of identical twins. Whole-study results and caveats: Carriage of fewer insertions was seen in abundant cord blood beta clonotypes, whereas memory repertoires showed none.

Unique molecular identifiers were present on cDNA, and template switching added a universal primer site. TCRdb called the 5' RACE reads again in MiXCR, with one record for every CDR3 protein. The sample carries 500,000 or so distinct CDR3 sequences, 12% to 15% recorded once. Germline values: CDR1 KGHDR, CDR2 SFDVKD. The CDR3 spans 17 residues. With 4 bases clipped from V and 2 bases from J, the junction kept 10 bases outside the gene matches. This clonotype was seen only a few times. The antigen remains undetermined. This sample also belongs to another study, concerning yellow fever vaccine responses in identical twins. From that report: Twins' vaccine T cell response reportedly gave the appearance of partial convergence and partial personalization.

This clonotype originated in a woman aged 18 to 35 in good health. What was sequenced was CD4+ T cells sorted from blood. The V gene is TRBV24-1, the J gene TRBJ2-3; 8 bases match TRBD2. The DNA for the CDR3 is TGTGCCACCAGTGACGCCGGGGAAGCGGGGGCCACAGATACGCAGTATTTT. Translating it yields CATSDAGEAGATDTQYF.